The 13 T cell receptor beta chains given below trace back to one sample, sequenced in a study of T cell clonality in common variable immunodeficiency. TCRdb's copy holds only in-frame clones and misses some; the assay was immunoSEQ multiplex PCR. The sample offers some 32,000 clones and no singletons, the top ten holding approximately 4.7%. The sample was peripheral blood mononuclear cells. These receptors were taken from a person aged 18-70 years in good health.

This clone was found many times. Read coverage stops 3 residues before the CDR3 terminus; the germline J gene supplies the remainder. The J gene is TRBJ1-2, the V gene TRBV20-1; D may be TRBD1 (5 bases). The ends were cut back, 3 bases at V and 0 bases at J, with 8 bases in the middle. Per the germline V gene, CDR1 is DFQATT and CDR2 is SNEGSKA (reference sequence). The CDR3 is 13 residues long. CDR3 bases read: TGCAGTGCTAGTGAAGGGGCTAACTATGGC. Protein sequence: CSASEGANYG. The CDR3 reads in full as CSASEGANYGYTF.

In this sample, this clone turned up many times. The CDR3 end is not reached by the read, which stops 3 residues before it; the germline J gene fills it in. The gene calls are TRBV19 and TRBJ2-5, with TRBD1 matching over 8 bases. Germline V lookup: CDR1 LNHDA, CDR2 SQIVND (reference sequence). CDR3 size: 14 residues. The V gene end was trimmed by 5 bases and the J gene end by 1 base; junction bases not matched to a gene: 3. The CDR3 protein is CASSVGQGQETQYF. The CDR3 bases that were read are TGTGCCAGTAGTGTTGGACAGGGCCAAGAGACC. Full variable domain (missing parts from reference TRBV19 and TRBJ2-5): DGGITQSPKYLFRKEGQNVTLSCEQNLNHDAMYWYRQDPGQGLRLIYYSQIVNDFQKGDIAEGYSVSREKKESFPLTVTSAQKNPTAFYLCASSVGQGQETQYFGPGTRLLVL.

There are a few counts of this clone. The read finishes 3 residues shy of the CDR3 end, and the germline J gene is used to complete it. This chain links TRBV19 with TRBJ1-5; 9 nucleotides agree with TRBD1. Losses at the gene ends were 5 bases for V and 7 bases for J; bases not matched to a gene: 3. Germline-derived CDR1 and CDR2 are LNHDA and SQIVND (reference sequence). This CDR3 comprises 13 residues. The CDR3: CASSGTGQQPQHF. Partial CDR3 DNA: TGTGCCAGTAGTGGGACAGGGCAACAGCCC. The full variable domain, rest sourced from reference TRBV19 and TRBJ1-5, is DGGITQSPKYLFRKEGQNVTLSCEQNLNHDAMYWYRQDPGQGLRLIYYSQIVNDFQKGDIAEGYSVSREKKESFPLTVTSAQKNPTAFYLCASSGTGQQPQHFGDGTRLSIL.

For this clone: Coverage ceases 3 residues before the CDR3 finishes, and the germline J gene fills in the end. The chain combines TRBV5-1 with TRBJ2-3; 9 nucleotides line up with TRBD1. The CDR3 spans 18 residues. CDR1 and CDR2 (germline): SGHRS, YFSETQ. Incomplete CDR3 DNA: TGCGCCAGCAGCTTGGCCCCACCGGGACAGGGTGGTGTGGAGACG. Translated: CASSLAPPGQGGVET. The entire CDR3 protein is CASSLAPPGQGGVETQYF.

This clone was detected many times. Sequencing ends 3 residues short of the CDR3 end; the germline J gene provides the rest. The chain couples TRBV2 to TRBJ2-1; D perhaps matches TRBD1 (5 bases). The V and J ends lost 6 bases and 5 bases respectively, with 8 bases between them. This CDR3 is 12 amino acids long. Germline V gene sequence: CDR1 SNHLY, CDR2 FYNNEI. The CDR3 bases that were read are TGTGCCAGCAGCTCACAGGACAATGAG. Translating gives CASSSQDNE. Given in full, the CDR3 is CASSSQDNEQFF.

This clone was seen ten or more times. The CDR3 goes on 3 residues after the read ends, and that part is filled in from the germline J gene. The rearrangement joins TRBV5-1 to TRBJ1-5; no clear D. Trimming shortened V by 1 base and J by 6 bases, and 14 bases separated the two germline ends. The CDR3 length is 15 residues. Germline CDR1 and CDR2: SGHRS and YFSETQ. Here the CDR3 reads CASSLSGESGQPQHF. CDR3 DNA, as far as it was read: TGCGCCAGCAGCTTGTCAGGTGAAAGTGGTCAGCCC.

This clone was seen at least ten times. The CDR3 end is not reached by the read, which stops 3 residues before it; the germline J gene fills it in. The V call is TRBV10-1, the J call TRBJ2-2, with 9 bases identical to TRBD1. In germline, CDR1 is WNHNN, CDR2 SYGVQD (reference sequence). The CDR3 has 15 residues. Trimming removed 5 bases from V and 6 bases from J; junction bases left unmatched: 7. This chain's CDR3 is CASSHRGPGAGELFF. The CDR3 DNA, read in part, is TGCGCCAGCAGTCACAGGGGGCCGGGGGCCGGGGAG.

This clone was observed at least ten times. Read data end 3 residues before the CDR3 end; the end is taken from the germline J gene. The V call is TRBV19, the J call TRBJ1-2, with D hard to call. This CDR3 comprises 13 residues. CDR1 and CDR2 from the germline V gene are LNHDA and SQIVND (reference sequence). V lost 8 bases, J lost 4 bases, and 14 bases lay in between. This chain's CDR3 is CASSSSSTYGYTF. Incomplete CDR3 DNA: TGTGCCAGTTCATCGAGCTCTACCTATGGC.

This clone has more than one count but fewer than ten. The read terminates 3 residues ahead of where the CDR3 ends, so the germline J gene completes it. The chain uses TRBV7-3 and TRBJ2-4, with TRBD1 as a possible D gene (6 bases). Per the germline V gene, CDR1 is SGHTA and CDR2 is FQGTGA. The CDR3 loop spans 15 amino acids. The DNA read from the CDR3 is TGTGCCAGCAGCTTAATGGGGGCAGGGACCTATGGT. Protein sequence: CASSLMGAGTYG. The complete CDR3 sequence is CASSLMGAGTYGQYF.

The sample holds many counts of this clone. Read coverage stops 3 residues before the CDR3 terminus; the germline J gene supplies the remainder. V usage is TRBV29-1 and J usage is TRBJ1-2, with TRBD1 matching over 9 bases. Germline CDR1 is SQVTM and CDR2 is ANQGSEA. CDR3 size: 13 residues. V dropped 1 base and J dropped 7; count of bases not matched to a gene: 4. This chain's CDR3 is CSVEADRGLGYTF. The CDR3 DNA, read in part, is TGCAGCGTTGAAGCGGACAGGGGTCTTGGC.

This clone was recorded a few times. The read comes to an end 3 residues before the CDR3 does, leaving the germline J gene to fill in the end. This chain uses TRBV11-3 with TRBJ1-5; D is undetermined. The CDR3 loop spans 13 amino acids. The V end lost 5 bases, the J end lost 6 bases, and 11 bases lay between the germline ends. CDR1 and CDR2 (germline): SGHNT, YENEEA. CDR3 DNA (partial): TGTGCCAGCAGCCCCTCCCCGGGTCAGCCC. As protein: CASSPSPGQP. The full-length CDR3 reads as CASSPSPGQPQHF.

This clone was found many times. The read ends 3 residues before the CDR3 terminus; that terminus is restored from the germline J gene. The genes are TRBV2 and TRBJ2-7; TRBD2 agrees at 14 bases. The J segment lost 5 bases and the V segment lost 6 bases, leaving 3 bases of the junction unmatched. Germline V gene sequence: CDR1 SNHLY, CDR2 FYNNEI. CDR3 length equals 14 residues. The CDR3 here is CASRGGLAGDEQYF. The CDR3 DNA, read in part, is TGTGCCAGCAGGGGGGGACTAGCGGGAGACGAG.

The sample holds many counts of this clone. The DNA read from the CDR3 is TGTGCCAGCAGCTCCCCAGGGGGACTGACTTATGGC. Amino acid sequence: CASSSPGGLTYG. The complete CDR3 protein is CASSSPGGLTYGYTF. This rearrangement joins TRBV5-4 to TRBJ1-2; 7 bases align to TRBD1. The read comes to an end 3 residues before the CDR3 does, leaving the germline J gene to fill in the end. Germline CDR1 is SGHNT and CDR2 is YYREEE (reference sequence). The CDR3 is 15 amino acids. V shed 3 bases and J 5 bases; nucleotides not matched to a gene: 10.